Presented here are 29 T cell receptor beta chains from one specimen sequenced in a study of technical replicates of blood from a few donors. Clones were sequenced by immunoSEQ multiplex PCR, and TCRdb holds only the in-frame ones, with some missing. The sample has approximately 97,000 clones, roughly 95% seen once. The sequenced material came from T cells isolated from PBMCs. These TCRs come from a human donor in good health.

This chain links TRBV6-1 with TRBJ2-3; 10 bases align to TRBD2. The junction had 1 base not matched to a gene; V was cut back by 6 bases and J by 4 bases. Germline values: CDR1 MNHNS, CDR2 SASEGT. There are 13 residues in the CDR3. The CDR3 is CASRAGGPDTQYF. The CDR3 bases are TGTGCCAGCAGAGCGGGAGGGCCAGATACGCAGTATTTT.

The gene calls are TRBV5-1 and TRBJ2-1, with TRBD2 matching over 13 bases. After removal of 4 bases from V and 4 bases from J, the junction contained 8 bases not matched to a gene. CDR3 size: 17 residues. Germline V gene sequence: CDR1 SGHRS, CDR2 YFSETQ. The CDR3: CASSLYWGLAGYNEQFF. CDR3 bases: TGCGCCAGCAGCCTGTACTGGGGACTAGCGGGATACAATGAGCAGTTCTTC.

J is TRBJ2-1 and V is TRBV4-2, with 7 bases matching TRBD1. Germline values: CDR1 LGHNA, CDR2 YNFKEQ. V shed 0 bases, J shed 4 bases, and the junction held 6 bases outside the gene matches. This CDR3 is built from 16 residues. CDR3 in amino acids: CASSQDDRELYNEQFF. CDR3 DNA sequence: TGTGCCAGCAGCCAAGATGACAGGGAGTTATACAATGAGCAGTTCTTC.

The chain carries TRBV5-6 and TRBJ2-6; 7 bases match TRBD2. The V gene's germline CDR1 is SGHDT and CDR2 YYEEEE. The CDR3 extends over 17 amino acids. J gave up 2 bases and V 0 bases, and 5 bases lay outside the gene matches. In DNA, the CDR3 is TGTGCCAGCAGCTTGGAGCGGGGTTGGGCTGGGGCCAACGTCCTGACTTTC. This translates into CASSLERGWAGANVLTF.

This clone has a handful of counts. This chain uses TRBV5-4 with TRBJ1-2, with 8 bases lining up with TRBD1. The germline CDR1 and CDR2 sequences are SGHNT and YYREEE (reference sequence). With 2 bases clipped from V and 8 bases from J, the junction kept 5 bases outside the gene matches. There are 13 residues in the CDR3. CDR3 residues: CASSFGQGRGYTF. The CDR3 DNA follows: TGTGCCAGCAGCTTCGGACAGGGCCGGGGCTACACCTTC.

The chain couples TRBV7-3 to TRBJ2-1, with 10 bases identical to TRBD2. J lost 2 bases, V lost 4 bases, and 14 bases had no gene match. CDR1 SGHTA and CDR2 FQGTGA come from the germline V gene. The CDR3 length is 19 residues. The CDR3 spells CASSSSPHLAGGPYNEQFF. CDR3 DNA: TGTGCCAGCAGCTCTTCACCCCATTTAGCGGGAGGACCCTACAATGAGCAGTTCTTC.

This clone occurred a few times. A read error may produce the germline difference seen at one junction end. V gene TRBV7-8 combines with J gene TRBJ1-2; D is perhaps TRBD1 (5 bases). The CDR3 has 13 residues. Germline V lookup: CDR1 SGHVS, CDR2 FQNEAQ. The CDR3 DNA sequence: TGTGCCAGCAGCTTAGTACCTAACAGGAATCACAACTTC. This sequence encodes CASSLVPNRNHNF.

V usage is TRBV6-6 and J usage is TRBJ2-7, with TRBD1 as a possible D gene (5 bases). V lost 3 bases and J lost 3, with 12 bases in between. Germline CDR1 is MNHNY and CDR2 is SVGAGI (reference sequence). There are 14 residues in the CDR3. CDR3 sequence reads: CASSYTGHDYEQYF. For the CDR3, the DNA is TGTGCCAGCAGTTATACCGGACACGACTACGAGCAGTACTTC.

The chain uses TRBV9 and TRBJ2-1; a possible D gene is TRBD2 (5 bases). In germline, CDR1 is SGDLS, CDR2 YYNGEE. This CDR3 has 15 amino acids. Trimming took 0 bases from V and 9 from J, leaving 16 bases between them. The CDR3 loop reads CASSVGVRLAGEQFF. For the CDR3, the DNA is TGTGCCAGCAGCGTAGGGGTGAGGCTAGCTGGTGAGCAGTTCTTC. Combining the CDR3 with reference TRBV9 and TRBJ2-1 gives the whole variable domain DSGVTQTPKHLITATGQRVTLRCSPRSGDLSVYWYQQSLDQGLQFLIQYYNGEERAKGNILERFSAQQFPDLHSELNLSSLELGDSALYFCASSVGVRLAGEQFFGPGTRLTVL.

This CDR3 reads CASSQGGTGAYNEQFF. The CDR3 DNA is TGTGCCAGCAGCCAAGGTGGGACAGGAGCCTACAATGAGCAGTTCTTC. The chain joins TRBV14 to TRBJ2-1; 8 bases line up with TRBD1. The V gene end was trimmed by 1 base and the J gene end by 2 bases; junction bases not matched to a gene: 4. CDR1 is SGHDN and CDR2 is FVKESK in the germline V gene. The CDR3 runs 16 residues. Looking up the rest from reference TRBV14 and TRBJ2-1 gives the full variable domain: EAGVTQFPSHSVIEKGQTVTLRCDPISGHDNLYWYRRVMGKEIKFLLHFVKESKQDESGMPNNRFLAERTGGTYSTLKVQPAELEDSGVYFCASSQGGTGAYNEQFFGPGTRLTVL.

This clone has only one observation. This rearrangement joins TRBV5-6 to TRBJ1-1; TRBD1 agrees at 9 bases. Trimming removed 2 bases from V and 3 bases from J; junction bases left unmatched: 8. Per the germline V gene, CDR1 is SGHDT and CDR2 is YYEEEE. The CDR3 totals 16 residues. The CDR3 region is CASSFGTGSSHTEAFF. The CDR3 DNA reads as TGTGCCAGCAGCTTCGGGACAGGGTCGAGTCACACTGAAGCTTTCTTT.

The chain couples TRBV28 to TRBJ2-2; D not resolved. The CDR3 is made up of 16 amino acids. The V gene's germline CDR1 is MDHEN and CDR2 SYDVKM. V was pared by 3 bases and J by 1 base, with 12 bases between. The CDR3 DNA sequence: TGTGCCAGCAGTTTTTTGCGGTCAAGGAACACCGGGGAGCTGTTTTTT. Translation gives CASSFLRSRNTGELFF.

The rearrangement uses TRBV6-5 and TRBJ2-1, with a weak D call TRBD2 (6 bases). The CDR3 runs 16 residues. CDR1 MNHEY and CDR2 SVGAGI come from the germline V gene. Trimming stripped 0 bases from V and 5 bases from J, with 14 bases between. CDR3 coding DNA: TGTGCCAGCAGTTACTCTACGGGAGAGAACCACAATGAGCAGTTCTTC. It is translated as CASSYSTGENHNEQFF.

The chain uses TRBV5-4 and TRBJ2-1, with D possibly TRBD1 on 9 matching bases. The ends were cut back, 4 bases at V and 3 bases at J, with 26 bases in the middle. Germline V gene sequence: CDR1 SGHNT, CDR2 YYREEE (reference sequence). This CDR3 spans 19 amino acids. The CDR3 loop is CASSPDRGNSGNYYNEQFF. CDR3 nucleotides: TGTGCCAGCAGCCCCGACAGGGGGAATAGCGGGAACTACTACAATGAGCAGTTCTTC.

This sequence joins TRBV4-1 and TRBJ2-1; 8 nucleotides align to TRBD2. Germline lookup yields CDR1 MGHRA and CDR2 YSYEKL. With V trimmed by 4 bases and J by 5 bases, 10 bases remained unmatched. The CDR3 covers 16 residues. The CDR3 here is CASSRVWVAGNNEQFF. CDR3 nucleotides: TGCGCCAGCAGCCGTGTCTGGGTAGCGGGGAACAATGAGCAGTTCTTC.

This clone was detected only once. The chain has TRBV27 and TRBJ2-7; TRBD1 might be the D (5 bases). Germline CDR1 and CDR2: MNHEY and SMNVEV (reference sequence). The length of the CDR3 is 15 residues. V was trimmed by 0 bases and J by 6 bases, leaving 15 bases between them. CDR3 in amino acids: CASSLSVLGVGEQYF. The CDR3, as DNA: TGTGCCAGCAGTTTATCGGTTCTAGGGGTTGGCGAGCAGTACTTC.

The chain recombines TRBV5-4 with TRBJ1-3; unclear D gene. Germline values: CDR1 SGHNT, CDR2 YYREEE (reference sequence). Trimming took 4 bases from V and 0 from J, leaving 11 bases between them. The CDR3 has 15 residues. This CDR3 reads CASSDTRLSGNTIYF. CDR3 DNA: TGTGCCAGCAGCGATACACGACTCTCTGGAAACACCATATATTTT.

This clone has just a few counts. The chain combines TRBV10-3 with TRBJ2-1, with 11 bases aligning to TRBD2. The V gene end was trimmed by 0 bases and the J gene end by 7 bases; junction bases not matched to a gene: 5. CDR1 and CDR2 from the germline V gene are ENHRY and SYGVKD. This CDR3 has 16 residues. The CDR3 protein is CAISESLAGGGNEQFF. DNA of the CDR3: TGTGCCATCAGTGAGTCCCTAGCGGGAGGCGGGAATGAGCAGTTCTTC.

The chain uses TRBV5-1 and TRBJ2-2; 10 positions match TRBD1. CDR1 is SGHRS and CDR2 is YFSETQ in the germline V gene. There are 16 residues in the CDR3. Trimming removed 3 bases from V and 5 bases from J; junction bases left unmatched: 7. CDR3 residues: CASSSLWGQGTGELFF. The CDR3, as DNA: TGCGCCAGCAGCTCCCTATGGGGACAGGGGACCGGGGAGCTGTTTTTT.

V is TRBV23-1 and J is TRBJ2-7, with D unresolved. TRBV23-1 is an open reading frame, and its role is uncertain. The CDR3 covers 14 residues. Trimming removed 2 bases at V and 2 bases at J, with 10 bases between. CDR3 loop: CASSQMAAAYEQYF. The CDR3 DNA follows: TGCGCCAGCAGTCAAATGGCGGCTGCCTACGAGCAGTACTTC.

The chain couples TRBV5-4 to TRBJ2-3; 7 nucleotides align to TRBD2. The CDR3 runs 14 residues. Germline values: CDR1 SGHNT, CDR2 YYREEE (reference sequence). V shed 4 bases and J 4 bases; nucleotides not matched to a gene: 6. CDR3 residues: CASSRGDYADTQYF. Here the CDR3 DNA reads TGTGCCAGCAGCCGCGGGGACTATGCAGATACGCAGTATTTT.

J is TRBJ2-1 and V is TRBV18, with 9 bases fitting TRBD2. J gave up 4 bases and V 2 bases, and 6 bases lay outside the gene matches. Looked up from germline, CDR1 is KGHSH and CDR2 is LQKENI. This CDR3 contains 16 residues. The CDR3: CASSPSRLAGYNEQFF. The CDR3 nucleotides read TGTGCCAGCTCACCAAGTCGTCTAGCGGGATACAATGAGCAGTTCTTC.

DNA of the CDR3: TGTGCCAGCAGCTTCGAGGACACTGAAGCTTTCTTT. The encoded protein is CASSFEDTEAFF. The rearrangement uses TRBV7-3 and TRBJ1-1; D remains unclear. The CDR3 totals 12 residues. The germline V gene encodes CDR1 SGHTA and CDR2 FQGTGA. Trimming removed 3 bases from V and 3 bases from J, with 5 bases in between. The whole variable domain, filled in from reference TRBV7-3 and TRBJ1-1, reads GAGVSQTPSNKVTEKGKYVELRCDPISGHTALYWYRQSLGQGPEFLIYFQGTGAADDSGLPNDRFFAVRPEGSVSTLKIQRTERGDSAVYLCASSFEDTEAFFGQGTRLTVV.

The rearrangement uses TRBV19 and TRBJ2-7, with TRBD2 as a possible D gene (6 bases). Germline-derived CDR1 and CDR2 are LNHDA and SQIVND (reference sequence). V dropped 2 bases and J dropped 6 bases, with 11 bases sitting between them. The CDR3 consists of 13 residues. The CDR3 sequence: CASSIIGGSEQYF. As DNA, the CDR3 is TGTGCCAGTAGTATAATAGGAGGGAGCGAGCAGTACTTC.

V and J are TRBV7-2 and TRBJ2-6; D may be TRBD2 (5 bases). CDR1 and CDR2 from the germline V gene are SGHTA and FQGNSA. There are 18 residues in the CDR3. Trimming took 0 bases from V and 2 from J, leaving 14 bases between them. The CDR3 is CASSLAGLVRTGANVLTF. The CDR3 nucleotides are TGTGCCAGCAGCTTAGCCGGACTCGTGAGGACTGGGGCCAACGTCCTGACTTTC.

The chain is built from TRBV6-6 and TRBJ2-1, with D possibly matching TRBD2 (6 bases). Germline assignment: CDR1 MNHNY and CDR2 SVGAGI (reference sequence). Trimming shortened V by 4 bases and J by 8 bases, and 12 bases separated the two germline ends. The CDR3 is 13 residues long. The CDR3, as DNA: TGTGCCAGCAGTTCCCGGGAGTCGGATGAGCAGTTCTTC. As protein: CASSSRESDEQFF.

The chain employs TRBV5-1 and TRBJ2-3; TRBD2 matches 9 bases. CDR1 and CDR2 (germline): SGHRS, YFSETQ. This CDR3 is built from 13 residues. V lost 4 bases and J lost 7; bases outside the gene matches: 4. The CDR3 spells CASSHSGSNTQYF. As DNA, the CDR3 is TGCGCCAGCAGCCATAGCGGGAGCAATACGCAGTATTTT.

A single count supports this clone. The chain has TRBV28 and TRBJ1-2, with D unresolved. Trimming shortened V by 1 base and J by 4 bases, and 10 bases separated the two germline ends. This CDR3 is 14 amino acids long. The germline V gene encodes CDR1 MDHEN and CDR2 SYDVKM. CDR3 in amino acids: CASSLYGSGYGYTF. CDR3 DNA: TGTGCCAGCAGTTTATATGGGAGCGGCTATGGCTACACCTTC.

The V and J genes are TRBV7-6 and TRBJ2-5; D unresolved. V gave up 1 base and J gave up 4 bases, with 7 bases separating them. Germline V gene data show CDR1 as SGHVS and CDR2 as FNYEAQ. The CDR3 sequence is 13 residues long. CDR3 region: CASSLGSLETQYF. The CDR3 nucleotides are TGTGCCAGCAGCTTAGGTAGCTTAGAGACCCAGTACTTC. Based on the CDR3 plus reference TRBV7-6 and TRBJ2-5, the full variable domain is GAGVSQSPRYKVTKRGQDVALRCDPISGHVSLYWYRQALGQGPEFLTYFNYEAQQDKSGLPNDRFSAERPEGSISTLTIQRTEQRDSAMYRCASSLGSLETQYFGPGTRLLVL.